This TCR beta chain was sequenced in a study of T cell changes during pregnancy in multiple sclerosis. TCRdb's table, derived via immunoSEQ multiplex PCR, lists solely in-frame clones and lacks some. The sample lists roughly 70,000 clones, approximately 90% occurring once. The V gene end was trimmed by 6 bases and the J gene end by 1 base; junction bases not matched to a gene: 11. The CDR3 covers 16 residues. The germline V gene has CDR1 LNHDA and CDR2 SQIVND (reference sequence). V is TRBV19 and J is TRBJ2-7; TRBD1 matches at 8 bases. Sample: peripheral blood, taken before pregnancy. The source is a female donor with multiple sclerosis, enrolled in a pregnancy study. CDR3 coding DNA: TGTGCCAGTAGAAGCAATGGACAGGGTCAATCCTACGAGCAGTACTTC. This codes for CASRSNGQGQSYEQYF.